These 26 T cell receptor beta chains came from one sample sequenced in a study of response to subunit inactivated influenza vaccine. TCRdb independently ran MiXCR on the RT-PCR reads; one entry per CDR3 protein. Of about 530,000 distinct CDR3 sequences in the sample, approximately 12% were seen once. The sequences come from PBMCs from blood, collected on the day of vaccination. These receptors were obtained from a man aged 50 to 60 who received an inactivated influenza vaccine.

This clonotype was seen a handful of times. The CDR3 reads CASSLLAGPSVPYEQYF. As DNA, the CDR3 is TGTGCCAGCAGTTTATTAGCGGGACCCTCAGTCCCCTACGAGCAGTACTTC. The chain combines TRBV27 with TRBJ2-7; TRBD2 aligns across 8 bases. Germline trimming cut 1 base from V and 2 bases from J; bases unmatched to any gene: 10. Germline-derived CDR1 and CDR2 are MNHEY and SMNVEV (reference sequence). The CDR3 is 17 residues long.

V gene TRBV10-3 combines with J gene TRBJ2-7; TRBD1 aligns across 11 bases. V lost 11 bases, J lost 3 bases, and 6 bases stayed unmatched. CDR3 size: 13 residues. Germline CDR1 reads ENHRY; CDR2 reads SYGVKD. The CDR3 is CASRTGGLYEQYF. In nucleotides, the CDR3 is TGTGCCTCTCGGACAGGGGGCCTCTACGAGCAGTACTTC.

This clonotype was seen more than once but under ten times. V gene TRBV10-1 combines with J gene TRBJ2-5, with D unclear. V was shortened by 0 bases and J by 1 base, with 9 bases between the two germline ends. The CDR3 has 15 amino acids. Germline values: CDR1 WNHNN, CDR2 SYGVQD (reference sequence). This chain's CDR3 is CASSESAGPQETQYF. Here the CDR3 DNA reads TGCGCCAGCAGTGAGTCGGCAGGACCCCAAGAGACCCAGTACTTC.

Concerning this clonotype: Sequence at one end of the junction differs from germline and may be a read error. The chain recombines TRBV7-2 with TRBJ2-5; no clear D. Looked up from germline, CDR1 is SGHTA and CDR2 is FQGNSA. This CDR3 is built from 14 residues. DNA of the CDR3: TGTGCCAGCAACTTAGACCGAGGAAGAGAGACCCAGTACTTC. Its protein is CASNLDRGRETQYF.

CDR3 sequence (DNA): TGTGCCAGCAGCTTAATCGCTAGCGGCTCCTACAATGAGCAGTTCTTC. Its protein product is CASSLIASGSYNEQFF. The chain couples TRBV7-2 to TRBJ2-1, with 7 bases identical to TRBD2. The CDR3 loop spans 16 amino acids. The J segment lost 0 bases and the V segment lost 2 bases, leaving 4 bases of the junction unmatched. Germline values: CDR1 SGHTA, CDR2 FQGNSA.

This clonotype was counted between two and nine times. V is TRBV20-1 and J is TRBJ2-7, with TRBD2 identical over 15 bases. The CDR3 extends over 15 amino acids. With 6 bases clipped from V and 4 bases from J, the junction kept 7 bases outside the gene matches. Per germline, CDR1 DFQATT and CDR2 SNEGSKA (reference sequence). For the CDR3, the DNA is TGCAGTGCAGACTTCGGGACTAGCGGGAGGTACGAGCAGTACTTC. It specifies CSADFGTSGRYEQYF.

In this sample, this clonotype turned up a few times. The CDR3 loop reads CASSQRDRGLETQYF. In DNA form, the CDR3 reads TGTGCCAGCAGCCAACGGGACAGGGGGCTTGAGACCCAGTACTTC. This chain joins TRBV3-1 and TRBJ2-5; 12 bases line up with TRBD1. This CDR3 has 15 amino acids. Germline V gene lookup returns CDR1 LGHDT and CDR2 YNNKEL (reference sequence). Germline trimming cut 2 bases from V and 5 bases from J; bases unmatched to any gene: 3.

In this sample, this clonotype turned up a few times. The gene calls are TRBV7-3 and TRBJ2-2; a possible D gene is TRBD2 (6 bases). The V and J ends lost 8 bases and 7 bases respectively, with 14 bases between them. The CDR3 runs 13 residues. The germline V gene encodes CDR1 SGHTA and CDR2 FQGTGA. The CDR3 reads CASSSSGGGELFF. The DNA for the CDR3 is TGTGCCAGCTCCTCCTCCGGGGGCGGGGAGCTGTTTTTT. The complete variable domain, with remaining parts taken from reference TRBV7-3 and TRBJ2-2, reads GAGVSQTPSNKVTEKGKYVELRCDPISGHTALYWYRQSLGQGPEFLIYFQGTGAADDSGLPNDRFFAVRPEGSVSTLKIQRTERGDSAVYLCASSSSGGGELFFGEGSRLTVL.

This clonotype was counted ten times or more. This chain joins TRBV29-1 and TRBJ2-5; no clear D. Germline V gene lookup returns CDR1 SQVTM and CDR2 ANQGSEA. The CDR3 is made up of 10 amino acids. Trimming removed 7 bases from V and 3 bases from J, with 6 bases in between. As DNA, the CDR3 is TGCAGCGGTGGGGAAGAGACCCAGTACTTC. Translated: CSGGEETQYF.

The chain joins TRBV7-8 to TRBJ2-6; D is uncertain. V lost 5 bases and J lost 2, with 10 bases in between. Germline lookup yields CDR1 SGHVS and CDR2 FQNEAQ. This CDR3 is built from 15 residues. The CDR3 is CASSHRRTGANVLTF. The CDR3 DNA follows: TGTGCCAGCAGCCACCGGCGGACTGGGGCCAACGTCCTGACTTTC.

This clonotype appeared many times. The rearrangement links TRBV24-1 to TRBJ2-1; maybe TRBD2 (5 bases). Trimming took 1 base from V and 4 from J, leaving 13 bases between them. This CDR3 spans 16 amino acids. CDR1 and CDR2 from the germline V gene are KGHDR and SFDVKD. The CDR3, as DNA: TGTGCCACCAGTGATTTTGGCGGGCCGGGGTACAATGAGCAGTTCTTC. It yields the protein CATSDFGGPGYNEQFF.

There are a few counts of this clonotype. This sequence joins TRBV20-1 and TRBJ1-5, with a possible D match to TRBD1 (5 bases). CDR3 length: 14 residues. The germline V gene has CDR1 DFQATT and CDR2 SNEGSKA (reference sequence). V shed 3 bases and J shed 5 bases, with 14 bases lying between them. The CDR3 sequence is CSASGARGDQPQHF. Here the CDR3 DNA reads TGCAGTGCTAGTGGGGCCCGGGGGGATCAGCCCCAGCATTTT.

V gene TRBV20-1 combines with J gene TRBJ2-5; no reliable D call. The CDR3 runs to 15 residues. Looked up from germline, CDR1 is DFQATT and CDR2 is SNEGSKA (reference sequence). V was shortened by 0 bases and J by 2 bases, with 13 bases between the two germline ends. Here the CDR3 DNA reads TGCAGTGCTAGAGAGGCAATTGAGCCGCAAGAGACCCAGTACTTC. Translation gives CSAREAIEPQETQYF.

The gene calls are TRBV2 and TRBJ2-1, with TRBD2 identical over 8 bases. The germline V gene has CDR1 SNHLY and CDR2 FYNNEI. This CDR3 comprises 15 residues. Losses at the gene ends were 4 bases for V and 10 bases for J; bases not matched to a gene: 12. CDR3 coding DNA: TGTGCCAGCAGTGTGGGTTCGGGAGGGAGCAACGAGCAGTTCTTC. Protein sequence: CASSVGSGGSNEQFF.

In its sample, this clonotype was seen many times. The J gene is TRBJ1-4, the V gene TRBV9, with 9 nucleotides matching TRBD1. CDR1 and CDR2 (germline): SGDLS, YYNGEE. The J segment lost 3 bases and the V segment lost 3 bases, leaving 6 bases of the junction unmatched. The CDR3 loop spans 16 amino acids. Here the CDR3 reads CASSAGGQGPNEKLFF. CDR3 in DNA: TGTGCCAGCAGCGCGGGAGGACAGGGGCCTAATGAAAAACTGTTTTTT.

The chain links TRBV2 to TRBJ2-5; TRBD1 matches at 7 bases. The germline V gene encodes CDR1 SNHLY and CDR2 FYNNEI. The CDR3 is made up of 14 amino acids. The V and J ends lost 2 bases and 2 bases, in that order; junction bases with no gene match: 2. CDR3 DNA: TGTGCCAGCAGTGAACAGGGGGTTCAAGAGACCCAGTACTTC. This codes for CASSEQGVQETQYF.

This clonotype was recorded a few times. The V gene is TRBV12-3 or TRBV12-4, the J gene TRBJ2-1, with 11 bases identical to TRBD2. J was trimmed by 7 bases and V by 5 bases; bases with no gene match: 7. CDR3 length: 15 residues. CDR3 sequence reads: CASSRRTSGLNEQFF. Written as DNA, the CDR3 is TGTGCCAGCAGTCGACGGACTAGCGGGCTAAATGAGCAGTTCTTC.

In this sample, this clonotype turned up a few times. The chain uses TRBV14 and TRBJ2-3, with 14 bases fitting TRBD2. After removal of 4 bases from V and 8 bases from J, the junction contained 2 bases not matched to a gene. Germline CDR1 and CDR2: SGHDN and FVKESK. The CDR3 has 14 amino acids. The CDR3 sequence is CASSPGLAGVTQYF. The CDR3 nucleotides are TGTGCCAGCAGCCCGGGACTAGCGGGAGTTACGCAGTATTTT.

This clonotype was observed a few times. The chain uses TRBV4-2 and TRBJ2-4, with 8 bases lining up with TRBD2. J gave up 7 bases and V 0 bases, and 8 bases lay outside the gene matches. This CDR3 spans 16 amino acids. Germline V gene sequence: CDR1 LGHNA, CDR2 YNFKEQ. In nucleotides, the CDR3 is TGTGCCAGCAGCCAAGAGGCCAGCGGGGGCCGGAACATTCAGTACTTC. Protein: CASSQEASGGRNIQYF.

This clonotype showed up just a few times. The chain combines TRBV7-9 with TRBJ2-3; perhaps TRBD2 as D (8 bases). This CDR3 region has 15 residues. The ends were cut back, 5 bases at V and 8 bases at J, with 20 bases in the middle. Germline values: CDR1 SEHNR, CDR2 FQNEAQ (reference sequence). For the CDR3, the DNA is TGTGCCAGCAGCCCTCTTACAGGGGCGGGAGGTACGCAGTATTTT. Its protein product is CASSPLTGAGGTQYF.

The chain uses TRBV20-1 and TRBJ2-1; 8 nucleotides align to TRBD2. There are 15 residues in the CDR3. Germline-derived CDR1 and CDR2 are DFQATT and SNEGSKA (reference sequence). Trimming cost V 4 bases and J 7 bases; bases outside gene matches: 12. This chain's CDR3 is CSATGSRGGINEQFF. DNA for the CDR3: TGCAGTGCTACAGGGTCACGCGGGGGGATAAATGAGCAGTTCTTC.

V is TRBV6-4 and J is TRBJ2-1, with 10 bases fitting TRBD2. The germline CDR1 and CDR2 sequences are MRHNA and SNTAGT. V was clipped by 3 bases and J by 10 bases; unmatched bases: 6. The CDR3 length is 14 residues. The CDR3 loop is CASSDSGTSAEQFF. CDR3 in DNA: TGTGCCAGCAGTGATTCCGGGACTAGCGCCGAGCAGTTCTTC.

This clonotype was detected a few times. The genes are TRBV21-1 and TRBJ2-3; the table's D call of TRBD1 was not tested on the DNA. TRBV21-1 is a pseudogene segment. This CDR3 contains 14 residues. The CDR3 region is CASRTGDYTDTQYF. The CDR3 DNA reads as TGTGCCAGCAGAACAGGGGACTACACAGATACGCAGTATTTT.

This clonotype appeared a few times. The chain employs TRBV3-1 and TRBJ2-1; tentatively, D is TRBD2 (6 bases). This CDR3 has 17 amino acids. The V gene's germline CDR1 is LGHDT and CDR2 YNNKEL (reference sequence). Trimming removed 3 bases from V and 5 bases from J, with 20 bases in between. CDR3: CASSHKRTWRGNNEQFF. CDR3 DNA: TGTGCCAGCAGCCACAAACGAACATGGCGGGGAAACAATGAGCAGTTCTTC.

This clonotype was detected only a few times. This chain links TRBV15 with TRBJ1-2, with TRBD1 matching 8 bases. Germline trimming cut 3 bases from V and 3 bases from J; bases unmatched to any gene: 3. The CDR3 totals 14 residues. Germline V CDR1 and CDR2: LNHNV, YYDKDF (reference sequence). Written as DNA, the CDR3 is TGTGCCACCAGCAGGGGACAGGACTACTATGGCTACACCTTC. Residues: CATSRGQDYYGYTF.

This chain uses TRBV9 with TRBJ2-7; no definite D call. V lost 3 bases and J 4 bases, leaving 14 bases between the germline ends. This CDR3 spans 14 amino acids. CDR1 and CDR2 from the germline V gene are SGDLS and YYNGEE. The CDR3 coding sequence is TGTGCCAGCAGCGCGAGTCCTACTCCTTACGAGCAGTACTTC. Translated: CASSASPTPYEQYF. Full variable domain (outside the CDR3, taken from reference TRBV9 and TRBJ2-7): DSGVTQTPKHLITATGQRVTLRCSPRSGDLSVYWYQQSLDQGLQFLIQYYNGEERAKGNILERFSAQQFPDLHSELNLSSLELGDSALYFCASSASPTPYEQYFGPGTRLTVT.